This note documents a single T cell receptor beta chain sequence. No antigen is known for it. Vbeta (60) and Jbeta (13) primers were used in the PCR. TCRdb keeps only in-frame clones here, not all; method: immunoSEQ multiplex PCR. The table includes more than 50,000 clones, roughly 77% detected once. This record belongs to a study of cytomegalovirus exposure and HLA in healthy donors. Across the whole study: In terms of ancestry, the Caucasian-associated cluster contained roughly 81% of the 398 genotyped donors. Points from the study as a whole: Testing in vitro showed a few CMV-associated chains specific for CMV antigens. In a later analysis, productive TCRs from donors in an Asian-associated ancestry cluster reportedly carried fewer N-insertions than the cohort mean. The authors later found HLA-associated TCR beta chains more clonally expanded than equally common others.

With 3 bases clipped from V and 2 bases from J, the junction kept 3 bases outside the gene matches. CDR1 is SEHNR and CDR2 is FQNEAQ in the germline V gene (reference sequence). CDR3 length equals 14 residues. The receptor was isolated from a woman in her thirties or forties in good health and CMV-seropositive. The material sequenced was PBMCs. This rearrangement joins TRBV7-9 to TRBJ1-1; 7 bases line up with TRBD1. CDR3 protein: CASSLRTGNTEAFF. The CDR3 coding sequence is TGTGCCAGCAGCTTGAGGACAGGAAACACTGAAGCTTTCTTT.